Listed below are T cell receptor beta chains from one sample, sequenced in a study of breast tumors, draining lymph nodes, adjacent tissues. Via MiXCR, TCRdb re-called the multiplex PCR reads, giving one row per CDR3 protein. The profile shows over 10,000 distinct CDR3 sequences, roughly 60% of them singletons. The material sequenced was tumor-adjacent breast tissue. All receptors derive from a female donor with breast cancer. Some clones in this sample may be carry-over from other donors' samples. Both conserved end residues are part of each CDR3. Each record gives: CDR3 length, D gene, J gene, V gene, clone size, CDR3 DNA, CDR3 protein. The D gene is left open where the match is weak. The size of a clone is reported for some rows only, either as once, few or many, or as a class for expanded clones.

15 TRBD1 TRBJ1-1 TRBV5-1 NA TGCGCCAGCAGCCCATTAGGACAGGGGGCCGCTGAAGCTTTCTTT CASSPLGQGAAEAFF
14 NA TRBJ2-3 TRBV18 NA TGTGCCAGCTCACCAGACGGTGGCACAGATACGCAGTATTTT CASSPDGGTDTQYF
13 NA TRBJ1-6 TRBV15 NA TGTGCCACCAGCAGAGACAGGGGTTCACCCCTCCACTTT CATSRDRGSPLHF
16 NA TRBJ2-1 TRBV10-3 NA TGTGCCATCAGTGATAAATCGGGAATCTCCTACAATGAGCAGTTCTTC CAISDKSGISYNEQFF
13 NA TRBJ1-2 TRBV29-1 NA TGCAGCGTTGCCATCTCAGCCGACTATGGCTACACCTTC CSVAISADYGYTF
14 NA TRBJ1-2 TRBV20-1 NA TGCAGTGCTAGAGTCCCGACCTCAGCCTATGGCTACACCTTC CSARVPTSAYGYTF
17 TRBD1 TRBJ2-1 TRBV7-8 few TGTGCCAGCAGCTTGGGGACAGCAACTAGCTCCTACAATGAGCAGTTCTTC CASSLGTATSSYNEQFF
16 NA TRBJ1-6 TRBV7-3 NA TGTGCCAGCAGCTTAGAGGGGATCTCCTATAATTCACCCCTCCACTTT CASSLEGISYNSPLHF
15 NA TRBJ1-5 TRBV7-2 NA TGTGCCAGCAGCTTAGTAGTGACAGGCAATCAGCCCCAGCATTTT CASSLVVTGNQPQHF
15 NA TRBJ2-5 TRBV29-1 many TGCAGCGTTGAGCCAGGGTTGGGGAGGTCGGAGACCCAGTACTTC CSVEPGLGRSETQYF
17 TRBD1 TRBJ2-7 TRBV15 NA TGTGCCACCAGCAGAGAGAGATCTGGACAGGGGAACTACGAGCAGTACTTC CATSRERSGQGNYEQYF
15 NA TRBJ2-1 TRBV15 NA TGTGCCACCAGCAGAGATCTCGGGGGCGGGAATGAGCAGTTCTTC CATSRDLGGGNEQFF
14 NA TRBJ2-3 TRBV12-3/TRBV12-4 NA TGTGCCAGCTCTAGGGCGGAAGGCACAGATACGCAGTATTTT CASSRAEGTDTQYF
15 NA TRBJ1-1 TRBV5-1 many TGCGCCAGCAGCTTTATAACAGGGCTGAACACTGAAGCTTTCTTT CASSFITGLNTEAFF
15 NA TRBJ2-3 TRBV13 medium-sized TGTGCCAGCAGCTTAGGCGGGAGTATAACAGATACGCAGTATTTT CASSLGGSITDTQYF
16 TRBD1 TRBJ1-1 TRBV6-2/TRBV6-3 NA TGTGCCGCCAGCGTGGGACAGGGATACATGAACACTGAAGCTTTCTTT CAASVGQGYMNTEAFF
13 NA TRBJ1-2 TRBV11-2 NA TGTGCCAGCAGCGCCACAACGCTCTATGGCTACACCTTC CASSATTLYGYTF
12 NA TRBJ1-3 TRBV10-3 NA TGTGCCATCGCGGAGTCTGGAAACACCATATATTTT CAIAESGNTIYF
12 NA TRBJ1-3 TRBV12-3/TRBV12-4 NA TGTGCCAGCAGTTTGAAGGGAAACACCATATATTTT CASSLKGNTIYF
15 NA TRBJ1-2 TRBV12-5 NA TGTGCTAGTGGTTTTGTGGAGAGGCCTAACTATGGCTACACCTTC CASGFVERPNYGYTF
13 TRBD1 TRBJ1-6 TRBV7-9 medium-sized TGTGCCAGCAGCAACCTACAGGGGAGGACCCTCCACTTT CASSNLQGRTLHF
15 NA TRBJ2-7 TRBV6-2/TRBV6-3 medium-sized TGTGCCAGCAGTTACTCGAGCCTAGCGACCGACGAGCAGTACTTC CASSYSSLATDEQYF
12 NA TRBJ1-4 TRBV29-1 NA TGCAGCGTTCGGGGGGGAGGCGAAAAACTGTTTTTT CSVRGGGEKLFF
13 NA TRBJ2-1 TRBV7-3 NA TGTGCCAGCAGCCTGAACCAGGGAGATGAGCAGTTCTTC CASSLNQGDEQFF